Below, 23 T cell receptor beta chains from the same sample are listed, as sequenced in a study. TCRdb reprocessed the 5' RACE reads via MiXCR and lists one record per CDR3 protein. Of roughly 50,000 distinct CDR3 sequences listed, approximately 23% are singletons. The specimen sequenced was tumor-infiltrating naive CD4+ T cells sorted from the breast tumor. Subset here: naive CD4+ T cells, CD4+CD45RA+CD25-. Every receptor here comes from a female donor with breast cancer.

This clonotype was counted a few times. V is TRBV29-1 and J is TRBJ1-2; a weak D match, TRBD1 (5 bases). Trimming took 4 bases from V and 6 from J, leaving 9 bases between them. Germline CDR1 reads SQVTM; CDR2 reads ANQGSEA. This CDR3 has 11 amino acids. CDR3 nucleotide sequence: TGCAGCGTTGCGGGGGTGGATGGCTACACCTTC. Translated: CSVAGVDGYTF.

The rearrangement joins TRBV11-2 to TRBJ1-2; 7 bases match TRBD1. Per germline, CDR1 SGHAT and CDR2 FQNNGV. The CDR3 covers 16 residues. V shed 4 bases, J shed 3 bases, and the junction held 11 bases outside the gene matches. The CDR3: CASSSGYLTGDYGYTF. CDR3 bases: TGTGCCAGCAGCTCAGGCTACTTAACAGGGGACTATGGCTACACCTTC.

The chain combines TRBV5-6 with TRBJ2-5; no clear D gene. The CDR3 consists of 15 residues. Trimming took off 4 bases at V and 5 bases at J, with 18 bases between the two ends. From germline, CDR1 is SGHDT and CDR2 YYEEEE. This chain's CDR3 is CASSPRPDPRETQYF. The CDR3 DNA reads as TGTGCCAGCAGCCCCAGGCCGGACCCTAGGGAGACCCAGTACTTC.

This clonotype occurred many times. In DNA form, the CDR3 reads TGTGCCAGCAGCCGCGAGACAGGGCCCAATGAGCAGTTCTTC. This translates into CASSRETGPNEQFF. The chain combines TRBV7-2 with TRBJ2-1, with TRBD1 matching 7 bases. Germline CDR1 reads SGHTA; CDR2 reads FQGNSA. This CDR3 contains 14 residues. The ends lost 5 bases at V and 6 bases at J; junction bases unmatched: 7.

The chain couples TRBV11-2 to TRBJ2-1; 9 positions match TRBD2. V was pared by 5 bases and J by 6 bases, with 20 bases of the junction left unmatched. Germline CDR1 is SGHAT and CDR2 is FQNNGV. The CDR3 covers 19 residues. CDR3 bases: TGTGCCAGCAGCCATCTACGCGGACTAGCGAGGAGGTCGGGCAATGAGCAGTTCTTC. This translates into CASSHLRGLARRSGNEQFF. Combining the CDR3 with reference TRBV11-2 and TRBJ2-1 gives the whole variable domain EAGVAQSPRYKIIEKRQSVAFWCNPISGHATLYWYQQILGQGPKLLIQFQNNGVVDDSQLPKDRFSAERLKGVDSTLKIQPAKLEDSAVYLCASSHLRGLARRSGNEQFFGPGTRLTVL.

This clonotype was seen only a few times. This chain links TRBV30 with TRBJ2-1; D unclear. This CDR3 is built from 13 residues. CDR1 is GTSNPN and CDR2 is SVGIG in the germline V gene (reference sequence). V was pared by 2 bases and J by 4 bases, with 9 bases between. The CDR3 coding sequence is TGTGCCTGGAGTTCCGGCCGATACAATGAGCAGTTCTTC. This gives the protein CAWSSGRYNEQFF.

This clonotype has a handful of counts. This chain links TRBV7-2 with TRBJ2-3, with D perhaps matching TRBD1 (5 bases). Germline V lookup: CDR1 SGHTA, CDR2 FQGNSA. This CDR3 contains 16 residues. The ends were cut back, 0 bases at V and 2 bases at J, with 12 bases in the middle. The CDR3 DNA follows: TGTGCCAGCAGCTTAGCGGTAGGGGCCTTCACAGATACGCAGTATTTT. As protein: CASSLAVGAFTDTQYF.

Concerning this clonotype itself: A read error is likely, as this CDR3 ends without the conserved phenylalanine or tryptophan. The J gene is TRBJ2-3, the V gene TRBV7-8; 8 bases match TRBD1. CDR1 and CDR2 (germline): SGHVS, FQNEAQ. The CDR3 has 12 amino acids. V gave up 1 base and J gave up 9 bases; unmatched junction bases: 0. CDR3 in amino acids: CASSLDRGTQYL. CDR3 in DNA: TGTGCCAGCAGCTTAGACAGGGGGACGCAGTATTTG.

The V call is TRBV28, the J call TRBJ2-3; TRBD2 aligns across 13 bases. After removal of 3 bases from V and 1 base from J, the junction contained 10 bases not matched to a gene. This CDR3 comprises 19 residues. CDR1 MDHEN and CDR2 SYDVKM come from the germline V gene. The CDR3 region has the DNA TGTGCCAGCAGTTTCGGACTAGCGGGGGCCTCAAGGGGCACAGATACGCAGTATTTT. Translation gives CASSFGLAGASRGTDTQYF. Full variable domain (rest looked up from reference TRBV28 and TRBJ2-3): DVKVTQSSRYLVKRTGEKVFLECVQDMDHENMFWYRQDPGLGLRLIYFSYDVKMKEKGDIPEGYSVSREKKERFSLILESASTNQTSMYLCASSFGLAGASRGTDTQYFGPGTRLTVL.

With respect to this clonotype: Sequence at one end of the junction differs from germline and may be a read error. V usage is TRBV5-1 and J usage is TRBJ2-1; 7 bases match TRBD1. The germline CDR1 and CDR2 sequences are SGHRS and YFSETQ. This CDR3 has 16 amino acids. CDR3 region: CVSSPQGSVEYNEQFF. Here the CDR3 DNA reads TGCGTCAGCAGCCCACAGGGGTCCGTCGAGTACAATGAGCAGTTCTTC.

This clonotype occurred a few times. CDR3 DNA: TGTGCCAGCAGCTTATCAGGGGCTAACTATGGCTACACCTTC. It codes for CASSLSGANYGYTF. This sequence joins TRBV11-1 and TRBJ1-2; D perhaps matches TRBD1 (6 bases). In germline, CDR1 is SGHAT, CDR2 FQDESV (reference sequence). The CDR3 has 14 residues. The V gene lost 2 bases and the J gene lost 0 bases, with 7 bases spanning the gap.

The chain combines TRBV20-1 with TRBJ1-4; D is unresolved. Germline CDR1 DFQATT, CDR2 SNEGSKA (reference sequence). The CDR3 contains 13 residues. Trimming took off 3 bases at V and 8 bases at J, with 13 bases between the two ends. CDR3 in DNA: TGCAGTGCTAGGTCGACGTGGAGAGAAAAACTGTTTTTT. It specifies CSARSTWREKLFF.

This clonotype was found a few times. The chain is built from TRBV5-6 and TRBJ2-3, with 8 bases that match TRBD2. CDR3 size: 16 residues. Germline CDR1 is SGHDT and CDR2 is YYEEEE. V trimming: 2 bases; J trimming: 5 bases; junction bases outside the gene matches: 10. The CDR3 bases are TGTGCCAGCAGCTTAACTAGCGGAGAGAGAGGAGATACGCAGTATTTT. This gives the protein CASSLTSGERGDTQYF.

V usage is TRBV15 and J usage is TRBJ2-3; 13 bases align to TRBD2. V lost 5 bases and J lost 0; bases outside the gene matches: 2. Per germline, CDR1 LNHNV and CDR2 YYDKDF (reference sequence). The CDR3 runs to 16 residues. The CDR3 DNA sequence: TGTGCCACCAGCGTGGGACTAGCGGGGAGCACAGATACGCAGTATTTT. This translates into CATSVGLAGSTDTQYF.

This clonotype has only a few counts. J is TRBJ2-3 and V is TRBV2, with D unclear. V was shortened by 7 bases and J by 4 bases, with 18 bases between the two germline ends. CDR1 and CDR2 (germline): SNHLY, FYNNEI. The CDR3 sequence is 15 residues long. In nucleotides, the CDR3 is TGTGCCAGCACCAAAATAGTGCTAGTCCCAGATACGCAGTATTTT. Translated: CASTKIVLVPDTQYF. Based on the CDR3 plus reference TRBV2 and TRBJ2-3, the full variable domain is EPEVTQTPSHQVTQMGQEVILRCVPISNHLYFYWYRQILGQKVEFLVSFYNNEISEKSEIFDDQFSVERPDGSNFTLKIRSTKLEDSAMYFCASTKIVLVPDTQYFGPGTRLTVL.

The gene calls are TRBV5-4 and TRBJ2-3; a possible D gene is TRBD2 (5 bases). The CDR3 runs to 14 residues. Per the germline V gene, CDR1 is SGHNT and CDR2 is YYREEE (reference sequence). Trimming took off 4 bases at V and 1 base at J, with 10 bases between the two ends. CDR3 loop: CASSTSGGTDTQYF. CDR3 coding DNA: TGTGCCAGCAGCACAAGCGGAGGCACAGATACGCAGTATTTT.

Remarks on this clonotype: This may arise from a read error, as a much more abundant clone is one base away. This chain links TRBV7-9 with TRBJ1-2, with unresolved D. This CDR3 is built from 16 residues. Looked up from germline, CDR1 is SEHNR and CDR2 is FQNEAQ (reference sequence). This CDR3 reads CASSFSDTPSSYDYTF. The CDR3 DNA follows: TGTGCCAGCAGCTTCAGCGACACTCCAAGCAGCTATGACTACACCTTC. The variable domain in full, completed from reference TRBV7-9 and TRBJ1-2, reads DTGVSQNPRHKITKRGQNVTFRCDPISEHNRLYWYRQTLGQGPEFLTYFQNEAQLEKSRLLSDRFSAERPKGSFSTLEIQRTEQGDSAMYLCASSFSDTPSSYDYTFGSGTRLTVV.

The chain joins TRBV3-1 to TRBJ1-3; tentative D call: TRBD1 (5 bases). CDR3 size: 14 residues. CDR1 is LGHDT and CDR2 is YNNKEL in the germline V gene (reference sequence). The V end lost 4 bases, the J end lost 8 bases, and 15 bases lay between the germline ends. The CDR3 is CASSLGLGVDTIYF. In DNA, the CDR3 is TGTGCCAGCAGCCTGGGACTGGGGGTTGACACCATATATTTT.

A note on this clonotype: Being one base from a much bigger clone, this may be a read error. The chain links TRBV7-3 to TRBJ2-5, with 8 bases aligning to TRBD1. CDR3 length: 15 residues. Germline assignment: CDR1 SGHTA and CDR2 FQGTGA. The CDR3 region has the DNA TGTGCCAGCAGCCCCTCGAGGACAGGGCGAGAGACCCAGAACTTC. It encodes CASSPSRTGRETQNF.

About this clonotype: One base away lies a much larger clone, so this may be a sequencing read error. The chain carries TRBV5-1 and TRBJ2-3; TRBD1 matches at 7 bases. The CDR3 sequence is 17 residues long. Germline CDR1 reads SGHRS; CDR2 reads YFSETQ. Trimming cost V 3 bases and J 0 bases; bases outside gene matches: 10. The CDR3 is CASSCGRGTTSTDTQYF. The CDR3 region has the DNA TGCGCCAGCAGCTGCGGCAGGGGGACAACTAGCACAGATACGCAGTATTTT.

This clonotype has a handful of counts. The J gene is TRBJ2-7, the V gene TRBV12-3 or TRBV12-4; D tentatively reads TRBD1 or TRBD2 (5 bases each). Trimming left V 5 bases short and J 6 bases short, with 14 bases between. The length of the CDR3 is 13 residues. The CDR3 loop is CASSDRGQVEQYF. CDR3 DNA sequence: TGTGCCAGCAGTGACCGGGGCCAGGTCGAGCAGTACTTC.

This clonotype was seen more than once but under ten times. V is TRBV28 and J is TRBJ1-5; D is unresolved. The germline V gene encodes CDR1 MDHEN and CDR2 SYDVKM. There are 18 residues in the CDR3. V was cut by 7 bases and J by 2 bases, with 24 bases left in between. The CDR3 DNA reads TGTGCCAGCAAACAATCATCCCAGTGGGGTGAGGGCAATCAGCCCCAGCATTTT. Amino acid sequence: CASKQSSQWGEGNQPQHF. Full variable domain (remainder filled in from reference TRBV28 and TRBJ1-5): DVKVTQSSRYLVKRTGEKVFLECVQDMDHENMFWYRQDPGLGLRLIYFSYDVKMKEKGDIPEGYSVSREKKERFSLILESASTNQTSMYLCASKQSSQWGEGNQPQHFGDGTRLSIL.

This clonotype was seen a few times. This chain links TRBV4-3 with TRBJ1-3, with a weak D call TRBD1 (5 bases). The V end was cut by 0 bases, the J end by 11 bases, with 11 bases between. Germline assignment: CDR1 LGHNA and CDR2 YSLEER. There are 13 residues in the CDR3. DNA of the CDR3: TGCGCCAGCAGCCAAGATTTTGGGGACTCCATATATTTT. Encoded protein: CASSQDFGDSIYF.